This T cell receptor beta chain is drawn from a study of CD8+CD57+ T cells in acquired aplastic anemia. Only patients with CD8+CD57+ cell expansion on flow cytometry were chosen for sequencing. The study, taken as a whole, reports: Researchers reported that CD8+ Simpson's diversity was not significantly different in patients versus controls.

Concerning this clonotype itself: Its antigen is as yet unknown.

The CDR3 loop spans 13 amino acids. The V end was cut by 4 bases, the J end by 0 bases, with 6 bases between. CDR1 and CDR2 from the germline V gene are SEHNR and FQNEAQ (reference sequence). TCR beta VDJ and CDR3 profiles were obtained from a genomic DNA template. From the reads, TCRdb called clonotypes with MiXCR, one entry per CDR3 protein. Of roughly 180,000 distinct CDR3 sequences listed, roughly 65% are singletons. Specimen: sorted CD4+, CD8+, or CD8+CD57+ T cells (not recorded which) from PBMCs. The V gene is TRBV7-9, the J gene TRBJ1-1; D not resolved. This clonotype was sampled from a human donor with aplastic anemia. The CDR3 sequence: CASSSEMNTEAFF. CDR3 DNA: TGTGCCAGCAGCTCCGAGATGAACACTGAAGCTTTCTTT.